This paragraph covers one TCR beta chain sequence. The data stem from a study of blood T cell repertoires in COVID-19. Looking at the study overall: The United States, Italy and Spain provided the acute and convalescent COVID-19 samples. The cDNA or gDNA used as material had been derived from T cells, B-cell-depleted T cells, or PBMCs.

In the original processing: Estimation of nucleated cell counts was performed using reference gene primer amplification. Only in-frame clones appear in the TCRdb table, and some are missing; sequencing was by immunoSEQ multiplex PCR. The DNA gave D and trimming, while V, J and clone size come from that table. The sample has under 500,000 clones, approximately 90% seen once. Germline values: CDR1 MNHEY, CDR2 SVGAGI. This CDR3 is built from 12 residues. V was pared by 10 bases and J by 11 bases, with 18 bases between. Sequencing used peripheral blood. The receptor comes from a woman in her twenties or thirties with acute or convalescent COVID-19. The genes are TRBV6-5 and TRBJ1-5; D not resolved. This CDR3 is CATGGPLLAQHF. As DNA, the CDR3 is TGTGCCACCGGAGGGCCCCTGTTGGCCCAGCATTTT.